This TCR beta chain is drawn from a study of CD4+ T cells in melanoma. Whole-study results and caveats: Reportedly, melanoma neoantigen-specific CD4+ T cells showed varied differentiation states. A reported correlation linked neoantigen-specific CD4+ T cells to CD8+, macrophage and B cell function.

V lost 2 bases and J lost 5; bases outside the gene matches: 6. CDR3 size: 14 residues. Per germline, CDR1 SGHRS and CDR2 YFSETQ. Method: immunoSEQ multiplex PCR; TCRdb's copy keeps in-frame clones and lacks some. There are about 140,000 clones in the sample; around nine tenths occur only once, and over 1.5% lies in the top ten. As concerns this clone: The antigen remains undetermined.

The gene calls are TRBV5-1 and TRBJ1-2; TRBD1 agrees at 7 bases. The receptor was isolated from a human donor with melanoma. In DNA form, the CDR3 reads TGCGCCAGCAGCTTCCTACAGGGGCCGTATGGCTACACCTTC. Translating it yields CASSFLQGPYGYTF.